A selection of T cell receptor beta chains follows, all from one sample in a study of blood T cell repertoires in COVID-19. TCRdb keeps only in-frame clones here, not all; method: immunoSEQ multiplex PCR. The table records about 480,000 clones, 88% of them present only once. Sequences were obtained from PBMCs or T cells enriched from blood (not recorded which). The receptors derive from a woman aged 40 to 49 who had recovered from COVID-19. CDR3s include the opening cysteine and the closing phenylalanine or tryptophan. A D gene is named only where the DNA matches it firmly. Only some rows state a clone size, as once, few, many or a class for expanded clones.

NA,TRBD2,TRBJ2-7,TRBV2,CALKRLAGGLGEQYF,TGTGCCTTAAAGCGACTAGCGGGAGGGCTAGGCGAGCAGTACTTC
NA,TRBD2,TRBJ2-5,TRBV19,CASSILGAGGPQETQYF,TGTGCCAGTAGTATATTGGGGGCGGGAGGGCCCCAAGAGACCCAGTACTTC
NA,NA,TRBJ2-7,TRBV6-5,CASSYSLENYEQYF,TGTGCCAGCAGTTACTCTTTAGAAAACTACGAGCAGTACTTC
NA,NA,TRBJ1-5,TRBV27,CASSLFTGHQPQHF,TGTGCCAGCAGTTTATTTACAGGGCATCAGCCCCAGCATTTT
NA,TRBD2,TRBJ2-1,TRBV7-2,CASTPWLAGGNNEQFF,TGTGCCAGCACCCCTTGGTTAGCGGGAGGAAACAATGAGCAGTTCTTC
few,NA,TRBJ2-7,TRBV19,CASSIGLDNAEQYF,TGTGCCAGTAGTATAGGACTAGACAACGCTGAGCAGTACTTC
NA,TRBD1,TRBJ2-2,TRBV4-3,CASSQDPGTGYTGELFF,TGCGCCAGCAGCCAGGATCCCGGGACAGGCTACACCGGGGAGCTGTTTTTT
NA,NA,TRBJ1-4,TRBV18,CASSPRGGAGDEKLFF,TGTGCCAGCTCACCGCGGGGGGGCGCAGGAGATGAAAAACTGTTTTTT
NA,TRBD1,TRBJ2-5,TRBV25-1,CASSEWKGGAETQYF,TGTGCCAGCAGTGAATGGAAAGGGGGCGCCGAGACCCAGTACTTC
once,TRBD1,TRBJ1-2,TRBV27,CASSALRTGLSYGYTF,TGTGCCAGCAGTGCTTTACGGACAGGGTTAAGCTATGGCTACACCTTC
NA,TRBD2,TRBJ2-1,TRBV5-4,CASSLAGSAYNEQFF,TGTGCCAGCAGTTTAGCGGGGTCGGCCTACAATGAGCAGTTCTTC
once,NA,TRBJ1-1,TRBV19,CASSIRTVIEGAFF,TGTGCCAGTAGTATCCGGACGGTAATAGAGGGAGCTTTCTTT
NA,TRBD1,TRBJ1-1,TRBV3-1/TRBV3-2,CASSPGTGESEAFF,TGTGCCAGCAGCCCCGGGACAGGGGAATCTGAAGCTTTCTTT
NA,NA,TRBJ1-6,TRBV3-1/TRBV3-2,CASSQAGLERTLHF,TGTGCCAGCAGCCAAGCCGGTCTGGAGAGGACCCTCCACTTT
NA,NA,TRBJ2-2,TRBV5-1,CASSLSPGGRTYTGELFF,TGCGCCAGCAGCTTGAGTCCGGGGGGCCGGACTTACACCGGGGAGCTGTTTTTT
few,NA,TRBJ2-3,TRBV7-2,CASSSDGTRTDTQYF,TGTGCCAGCAGCTCAGATGGGACTCGCACAGATACGCAGTATTTT
NA,NA,TRBJ2-5,TRBV19,CASSIVGGQTQYF,TGTGCCAGTAGTATAGTGGGGGGGCAGACCCAGTACTTC
NA,NA,TRBJ2-1,TRBV6-5,CASSYTLIDGEKQFF,TGTGCCAGCAGTTACACCCTAATCGACGGAGAGAAGCAGTTCTTC
once,TRBD2,TRBJ2-3,TRBV19,CASSSGRDGRADTQYF,TGTGCCAGTAGTAGCGGGAGGGACGGGCGCGCAGATACGCAGTATTTT
NA,NA,TRBJ1-1,TRBV27,CASSSGYGEAFF,TGTGCCAGCAGTTCGGGGTACGGTGAAGCTTTCTTT
once,NA,TRBJ1-6,TRBV11-3,CASSSPRAGFNSPLHF,TGTGCCAGCAGCTCTCCTCGGGCAGGGTTTAATTCACCCCTCCACTTT
once,TRBD2,TRBJ2-1,TRBV5-1,CASSLEGLAGGPRNEQFF,TGCGCCAGCAGCTTGGAAGGACTAGCGGGAGGGCCAAGGAATGAGCAGTTCTTC
NA,TRBD1,TRBJ1-5,TRBV27,CASWTGLVNQPQHF,TGTGCCAGCTGGACAGGGTTGGTTAATCAGCCCCAGCATTTT
NA,NA,TRBJ1-1,TRBV19,CASSVGGPEAFF,TGTGCCAGTAGTGTCGGAGGGCCTGAAGCTTTCTTT
NA,NA,TRBJ1-1,TRBV7-2,CASSLGAGNTEAFF,TGTGCCAGCAGCTTAGGCGCTGGGAACACTGAAGCTTTCTTT
once,NA,TRBJ1-6,TRBV13,CASSLGLPGPYNSPLHF,TGTGCCAGCAGCTTAGGCCTCCCGGGTCCCTATAATTCACCCCTCCACTTT
NA,NA,TRBJ1-4,TRBV6-2/TRBV6-3,CASSYRRKQGNEKLFF,TGTGCCAGCAGTTACCGCAGAAAGCAGGGGAATGAAAAACTGTTTTTT
NA,NA,TRBJ2-3,TRBV4-3,CASSPSGRRGSDTQYF,TGCGCCAGCAGCCCTAGTGGCCGAAGGGGGTCAGATACGCAGTATTTT
NA,NA,TRBJ2-7,TRBV4-3,CASSQDRGTRPYEQYF,TGCGCCAGCAGCCAAGATCGGGGAACGAGACCCTACGAGCAGTACTTC
NA,NA,TRBJ1-6,TRBV10-3,CAISERETGNSPLHF,TGTGCCATCAGTGAGAGGGAGACGGGAAATTCACCCCTCCACTTT
NA,NA,TRBJ2-7,TRBV18,CASSMEQASYEQYF,TGTGCCAGCTCAATGGAACAGGCCTCCTACGAGCAGTACTTC
NA,TRBD2,TRBJ2-7,TRBV6-5,CASRGTGRENYEQYF,TGTGCCAGCAGGGGCACGGGGCGGGAGAACTACGAGCAGTACTTC
NA,NA,TRBJ2-5,TRBV2,CASSGGIGTQYF,TGTGCCAGCAGTGGGGGCATAGGGACCCAGTACTTC
NA,NA,TRBJ2-1,TRBV11-3,CASSLDSNNEQFF,TGTGCCAGCAGCTTAGATTCCAACAATGAGCAGTTCTTC
NA,NA,TRBJ1-6,TRBV25-1,CASRTGDSPLHF,TGTGCCAGCAGAACAGGAGATTCACCCCTCCACTTT
NA,NA,TRBJ2-1,TRBV5-6,CASSLMVGGEQFF,TGTGCCAGCAGCTTGATGGTCGGAGGCGAGCAGTTCTTC
NA,TRBD1,TRBJ1-2,TRBV18,CASSPGTEGGYTF,TGTGCCAGCTCCCCCGGGACAGAAGGTGGCTACACCTTC
NA,NA,TRBJ2-5,TRBV12-3/TRBV12-4,CASRRLGRETQYF,TGTGCCAGCAGGAGATTGGGGCGAGAGACCCAGTACTTC
NA,TRBD1,TRBJ1-6,TRBV19,CASSRAAGGISPLHF,TGTGCCAGTAGTAGGGCCGCAGGGGGGATATCACCCCTCCACTTT
NA,TRBD2,TRBJ2-7,TRBV10-2,CASSSGSSYEQYF,TGCGCCAGCTCTAGCGGGAGTTCCTACGAGCAGTACTTC
NA,TRBD1,TRBJ2-7,TRBV5-4,CASSLAGTVYEQYF,TGTGCCAGCAGCTTGGCAGGGACAGTCTACGAGCAGTACTTC
NA,NA,TRBJ1-5,TRBV5-1,CASSLSSGSNQPQHF,TGCGCCAGCAGCTTGTCTTCAGGAAGCAATCAGCCCCAGCATTTT
few,TRBD1,TRBJ1-1,TRBV29-1,CSVEEDRANTEAFF,TGCAGCGTTGAAGAGGACAGGGCTAACACTGAAGCTTTCTTT
few,NA,TRBJ1-1,TRBV30,CAWNVELSNTEAFF,TGTGCCTGGAACGTCGAGCTGTCGAACACTGAAGCTTTCTTT
NA,TRBD2,TRBJ2-5,TRBV11-2,CASSSGWGLAGAQETQYF,TGTGCCAGCAGCTCGGGGTGGGGACTAGCGGGAGCGCAAGAGACCCAGTACTTC
NA,NA,TRBJ2-2,TRBV11-2,CASSFRTVIAGELFF,TGTGCCAGCAGCTTCCGGACAGTTATCGCCGGGGAGCTGTTTTTT
NA,TRBD1,TRBJ1-3,TRBV5-1,CASSLVQGASGNTIYF,TGCGCCAGCAGCTTGGTACAGGGGGCCTCTGGAAACACCATATATTTT
NA,NA,TRBJ2-5,TRBV19,CASSIEDRTETQYF,TGTGCCAGTAGTATAGAAGACAGGACAGAGACCCAGTACTTC
NA,TRBD1,TRBJ1-5,TRBV4-1,CASSQDYPGGHSNQPQHF,TGCGCCAGCAGCCAAGATTATCCAGGGGGCCATAGCAATCAGCCCCAGCATTTT
NA,NA,TRBJ2-3,TRBV13,CASSARGPDTQYF,TGTGCCAGCAGCGCAAGAGGCCCAGATACGCAGTATTTT
NA,TRBD2,TRBJ2-1,TRBV4-3,CASSHELASYNEQFF,TGCGCCAGCAGCCATGAACTAGCGTCCTACAATGAGCAGTTCTTC
NA,TRBD1,TRBJ2-7,TRBV19,CASSQQGALYGEQYF,TGTGCCAGTAGTCAACAGGGGGCCCTTTACGGCGAGCAGTACTTC
once,TRBD1,TRBJ1-1,TRBV18,CASSGNRGVAEAFF,TGTGCCAGCTCAGGTAACAGGGGAGTCGCTGAAGCTTTCTTT
NA,TRBD2,TRBJ2-1,TRBV3-1/TRBV3-2,CASSQYLRRTSGSMNEQFF,TGTGCCAGCAGCCAATACTTGAGAAGGACTAGCGGGAGTATGAATGAGCAGTTCTTC
once,NA,TRBJ2-1,TRBV6-5,CASSYARGSEQFF,TGTGCCAGCAGTTACGCCCGGGGAAGTGAGCAGTTCTTC
NA,TRBD2,TRBJ2-1,TRBV5-4,CASSPSGAYNEQFF,TGTGCCAGCAGCCCTAGCGGGGCCTACAATGAGCAGTTCTTC
NA,NA,TRBJ2-1,TRBV30,CAWSGDRVSGSRNEQFF,TGTGCCTGGAGTGGGGACAGGGTAAGCGGGAGTAGGAATGAGCAGTTCTTC
once,NA,TRBJ2-2,TRBV6-5,CASSYSREAGTGELFF,TGTGCCAGCAGTTACTCGAGGGAAGCGGGCACCGGGGAGCTGTTTTTT